The 21 T cell receptor beta chains in this list originate from one sample, sequenced in a study of response to subunit inactivated influenza vaccine. TCRdb used MiXCR to reprocess the RT-PCR reads, holding one entry per CDR3 protein. The table has approximately 520,000 distinct CDR3 sequences, less than 30% seen once; the top ten hold 1.5% to 2%. The source was CD4+ T cells sorted from PBMCs, collected about 5 days after vaccination. The source of these receptors is a man in his fifties who received an inactivated influenza vaccine.

CDR3: CASSTLGAGTSYNEQFF. The CDR3 DNA is TGTGCCAGCAGCACCCTGGGGGCAGGGACCTCCTACAATGAGCAGTTCTTC. The chain joins TRBV5-6 to TRBJ2-1; D is perhaps TRBD1 (6 bases). The CDR3 has 17 amino acids. Trimming removed 4 bases from V and 0 bases from J, with 17 bases in between. Germline CDR1 is SGHDT and CDR2 is YYEEEE.

The rearrangement links TRBV4-2 to TRBJ2-3, with 8 bases lining up with TRBD2. Germline trimming cut 0 bases from V and 0 bases from J; bases unmatched to any gene: 2. Germline CDR1 and CDR2: LGHNA and YNFKEQ. CDR3 size: 16 residues. The CDR3, as DNA: TGTGCCAGCAGCCAAGAGGCTAGCGGGAGCACAGATACGCAGTATTTT. Translating it yields CASSQEASGSTDTQYF.

This clonotype appeared a few times. The V gene is TRBV11-2, the J gene TRBJ2-7; 8 bases map to TRBD1. CDR1 is SGHAT, CDR2 FQNNGV, per germline. Germline trimming cut 5 bases from V and 3 bases from J; bases unmatched to any gene: 9. This CDR3 spans 15 amino acids. DNA for the CDR3: TGTGCCAGCAGCGGAGGTGTCACAGGGGGCTACGAGCAGTACTTC. Encoded protein: CASSGGVTGGYEQYF.

This rearrangement joins TRBV20-1 to TRBJ2-3; 7 nucleotides match TRBD1. The CDR3 loop spans 13 amino acids. Germline CDR1 is DFQATT and CDR2 is SNEGSKA (reference sequence). Unmatched junction bases numbered 5, after V lost 6 bases and J lost 2 bases. This chain's CDR3 is CSARQGPTDTQYF. In nucleotides, the CDR3 is TGCAGTGCCCGACAGGGACCCACAGATACGCAGTATTTT.

V usage is TRBV20-1 and J usage is TRBJ2-1, with unresolved D. The CDR3 covers 15 residues. In germline, CDR1 is DFQATT, CDR2 SNEGSKA (reference sequence). The V gene lost 0 bases and the J gene lost 2 bases, with 11 bases spanning the gap. The CDR3 loop reads CSARDSSAPYNEQFF. The CDR3 nucleotides read TGCAGTGCTAGAGATTCTTCCGCCCCCTACAATGAGCAGTTCTTC.

This clonotype came up a few times. The chain carries TRBV15 and TRBJ2-1, with D possibly matching TRBD2 (6 bases). There are 16 residues in the CDR3. CDR1 is LNHNV, CDR2 YYDKDF, per germline (reference sequence). The ends were cut back, 3 bases at V and 6 bases at J, with 18 bases in the middle. CDR3 sequence reads: CATSSGLGRRGNEQFF. CDR3 coding DNA: TGTGCCACCAGCAGTGGACTTGGTCGGAGGGGCAATGAGCAGTTCTTC.

The chain recombines TRBV3-1 with TRBJ2-1; TRBD2 agrees at 7 bases. CDR1 is LGHDT and CDR2 is YNNKEL in the germline V gene (reference sequence). V lost 2 bases, J lost 10 bases, and 8 bases stayed unmatched. The CDR3 length is 14 residues. CDR3 coding DNA: TGTGCCAGCAGCCAATCGGGAGGCTTTAGGGAGCAGTTCTTC. Amino acids: CASSQSGGFREQFF.

The chain joins TRBV25-1 to TRBJ1-2; D is possibly TRBD1 (5 bases). The CDR3 length is 16 residues. Per germline, CDR1 MGHDK and CDR2 SYGVNS. Trimming removed 3 bases from V and 1 base from J, with 15 bases in between. The CDR3 DNA is TGTGCCAGCAGTGATCAAGGACATAGGCGTAACTATGGCTACACCTTC. It translates to CASSDQGHRRNYGYTF.

The J gene is TRBJ1-6, the V gene TRBV4-2; 7 bases map to TRBD1. Trimming took 3 bases from V and 8 from J; bases not matched to a gene: 7. CDR3 length equals 15 residues. Germline V gene sequence: CDR1 LGHNA, CDR2 YNFKEQ. CDR3 DNA sequence: TGTGCCAGCAGCCAGGAGACAGGGTATGATTCACCCCTCCACTTT. This encodes CASSQETGYDSPLHF.

J is TRBJ2-1 and V is TRBV7-9, with a tentative D call TRBD2 (5 bases). This CDR3 spans 13 amino acids. V gave up 2 bases and J gave up 10 bases, with 12 bases separating them. The V gene's germline CDR1 is SEHNR and CDR2 FQNEAQ (reference sequence). The CDR3 loop reads CASSLSSGLEQFF. DNA for the CDR3: TGTGCCAGCAGCTTATCTTCCGGACTCGAGCAGTTCTTC. Together with reference TRBV7-9 and TRBJ2-1, the CDR3 gives the full variable domain: DTGVSQNPRHKITKRGQNVTFRCDPISEHNRLYWYRQTLGQGPEFLTYFQNEAQLEKSRLLSDRFSAERPKGSFSTLEIQRTEQGDSAMYLCASSLSSGLEQFFGPGTRLTVL.

This sequence joins TRBV7-9 and TRBJ1-4, with 7 bases identical to TRBD1. After removal of 2 bases from V and 7 bases from J, the junction contained 7 bases not matched to a gene. The CDR3 has 15 residues. Germline CDR1 reads SEHNR; CDR2 reads FQNEAQ (reference sequence). In DNA form, the CDR3 reads TGTGCCAGCAGCTTAAGACAGGGCAGTGGTGAAAAACTGTTTTTT. Translating it yields CASSLRQGSGEKLFF.

The gene calls are TRBV14 and TRBJ2-2; no reliable D call. CDR1 and CDR2 (germline): SGHDN, FVKESK. The V end lost 0 bases, the J end lost 7 bases, and 9 bases lay between the germline ends. The CDR3 runs to 14 residues. For the CDR3, the DNA is TGTGCCAGCAGCCAAGAGGTCCGCGTCGGGGAGCTGTTTTTT. It is translated as CASSQEVRVGELFF.

The gene calls are TRBV6-2 or TRBV6-3 and TRBJ2-5; tentative D call: TRBD2 (6 bases). Germline CDR1 reads MNHEY; CDR2 reads SVGEGT. The CDR3 has 14 residues. V lost 2 bases to trimming and J lost 4 bases, with 11 bases between them. The CDR3 nucleotides read TGTGCCAGCAGTTACGGTATGGGGGGAGAGACCCAGTACTTC. Protein sequence: CASSYGMGGETQYF.

There are many counts of this clonotype. CDR3 protein: CASSLDGTGLNTEAFF. The DNA of the CDR3 is TGTGCCAGCAGCTTAGATGGGACAGGGTTGAACACTGAAGCTTTCTTT. The V and J genes are TRBV7-2 and TRBJ1-1; 9 nucleotides match TRBD1. This CDR3 is 16 amino acids long. V trimming: 1 base; J trimming: 0 bases; junction bases outside the gene matches: 3. The germline V gene has CDR1 SGHTA and CDR2 FQGNSA.

The chain combines TRBV19 with TRBJ2-2, with TRBD1 identical over 7 bases. The J segment lost 4 bases and the V segment lost 4 bases, leaving 6 bases of the junction unmatched. Looked up from germline, CDR1 is LNHDA and CDR2 is SQIVND (reference sequence). The CDR3 is made up of 15 amino acids. CDR3 DNA sequence: TGTGCCAGTAGTACGGGACAGTCAGGCACCGGGGAGCTGTTTTTT. This encodes CASSTGQSGTGELFF.

The chain is built from TRBV7-2 and TRBJ2-5, with TRBD2 matching over 15 bases. The junction had 5 bases not matched to a gene; V was cut back by 6 bases and J by 3 bases. The CDR3 is 16 residues long. The germline V gene encodes CDR1 SGHTA and CDR2 FQGNSA. CDR3: CASSQGLAGGEETQYF. The CDR3 bases are TGTGCCAGCAGTCAAGGACTAGCGGGGGGGGAAGAGACCCAGTACTTC.

This chain links TRBV7-9 with TRBJ2-7; 7 bases line up with TRBD2. Germline V gene data show CDR1 as SEHNR and CDR2 as FQNEAQ (reference sequence). There are 14 residues in the CDR3. Unmatched junction bases numbered 13, after V lost 8 bases and J lost 6 bases. The CDR3 is CASHPYGGSSEQYF. CDR3 in DNA: TGTGCCAGCCACCCTTATGGCGGGAGTAGCGAGCAGTACTTC.

CDR3 sequence: CASSQPPDTSGGYTF. The CDR3 coding sequence is TGCGCCAGCAGCCAACCTCCAGACACCTCGGGGGGCTACACCTTC. This rearrangement joins TRBV4-1 to TRBJ1-2; D is unresolved. The CDR3 loop spans 15 amino acids. Germline values: CDR1 MGHRA, CDR2 YSYEKL. V lost 2 bases to trimming and J lost 8 bases, with 18 bases between them.

This clonotype was counted between two and nine times. The rearrangement links TRBV10-3 to TRBJ1-1; D gene ambiguous. V lost 6 bases, J lost 0 bases, and 11 bases lay in between. The length of the CDR3 is 14 residues. CDR1 is ENHRY and CDR2 is SYGVKD in the germline V gene. CDR3 sequence reads: CAISGSLLNTEAFF. CDR3 DNA sequence: TGTGCCATCAGCGGATCCCTTCTGAACACTGAAGCTTTCTTT.

The V gene is TRBV12-3 or TRBV12-4, the J gene TRBJ2-3; 8 nucleotides align to TRBD2. Trimming removed 7 bases from V and 3 bases from J; junction bases left unmatched: 6. The length of the CDR3 is 14 residues. CDR3 loop: CASTKTSVTDTQYF. The CDR3 DNA is TGTGCCAGCACCAAGACTAGCGTGACAGATACGCAGTATTTT.

This clonotype was found a few times. V is TRBV5-1 and J is TRBJ1-2, with D perhaps matching TRBD1 (6 bases). Trimming took off 4 bases at V and 3 bases at J, with 16 bases between the two ends. The CDR3 loop spans 15 amino acids. Germline V gene data show CDR1 as SGHRS and CDR2 as YFSETQ. The CDR3 sequence is CASSRTTSGDYGYTF. DNA of the CDR3: TGCGCCAGCAGCCGGACCACCTCAGGGGACTATGGCTACACCTTC.